These T cell receptor beta chains were read from a single sample in a study of ipilimumab plus nivolumab after autologous stem cell transplantation. Method: immunoSEQ multiplex PCR; TCRdb's copy keeps in-frame clones and lacks some. The profile shows some 46,000 clones, around nine tenths of them singletons. The material sequenced was PBMCs, taken in a trial of ipilimumab plus nivolumab as post-transplant consolidation. Receptors originate from a male donor with multiple myeloma. The CDR3 runs from the conserved cysteine through the conserved F or W. Clone size, where shown, is once, few, many, or a class for clones that have expanded.

clone_size,cdr3_length,j_call,v_call,cdr3_aa
NA,17,TRBJ1-2,TRBV18,CASSPSIDSQTNYGYTF
NA,15,TRBJ1-4,TRBV11-1,CASSQDRLANEKLFF
NA,15,TRBJ1-6,TRBV5-3,CARSLRTTYNSPLHF
NA,15,TRBJ2-2,TRBV4-1,CASSRQRGNTGELFF
once,11,TRBJ1-2,TRBV19,CAGLGGDGYTF
NA,19,TRBJ1-2,TRBV5-1,CASSLAIKNRAETNYGYTF
NA,14,TRBJ1-2,TRBV27,CASSFMGTGDGYTF
NA,18,TRBJ2-3,TRBV2,CASSEARTARVSTDTQYF
NA,15,TRBJ2-2,TRBV27,CASSFTSVGTGELFF
NA,15,TRBJ2-2,TRBV6-4,CASSPQGANTGELFF
NA,13,TRBJ1-2,TRBV2,CASEQGRGYGYTF
NA,16,TRBJ2-2,TRBV5-1,CASSATGGKDTGELFF
NA,14,TRBJ1-5,TRBV18,CASSLGDSNQPQHF
NA,17,TRBJ2-5,TRBV18,CASSLNGQVPIQETQYF
once,16,TRBJ2-6,TRBV5-4,CASSYEGYSGANVLTF
NA,14,TRBJ1-4,TRBV5-1,CASSFQGAGEKLFF
NA,12,TRBJ1-2,TRBV19,CASSGGSNGYTF
NA,13,TRBJ2-1,TRBV4-3,CASSPQGDTLQFF
NA,16,TRBJ2-2,TRBV9,CASTRDQDRVAGELFF
NA,12,TRBJ2-3,TRBV5-5,CASSDSGDTQYF
NA,15,TRBJ2-2,TRBV19,CASSIAGTNTGELFF
NA,14,TRBJ1-2,TRBV6-5,CASKSREGNYGYTF
NA,12,TRBJ1-4,TRBV19,CASRPEGGLLFF
NA,15,TRBJ2-7,TRBV5-5,CASGSSWLSSYEQYF